Listed below are T cell receptor beta chains from one sample, sequenced in a study of blood T cell repertoires in COVID-19. Repertoires were generated with immunoSEQ multiplex PCR, while TCRdb's copy carries only in-frame clones and drops some. The sample holds 110,000 or so clones; approximately 90% are singletons and the top ten take 6.5% to 8.5%. Material for sequencing was peripheral blood. The receptor set was obtained from a human donor in a cohort sampled during active COVID-19. The CDR3 runs from the conserved cysteine through the conserved F or W. The order of the fields is clone size, D gene, V gene, J gene, CDR3 DNA, CDR3 protein. A D gene is named only where the DNA matches it firmly. A clone size is listed for some rows: how often the clone was seen (once, few, many), or a class if it is expanded.

abundance: NA
d_gene: TRBD1
v_gene: TRBV6-5
j_gene: TRBJ1-2
CDR3nt: TGTGCCAGCAGTTACCTGCAGGGGGCTAGAGGCTACACCTTC
CDR3aa: CASSYLQGARGYTF

abundance: NA
d_gene: TRBD1
v_gene: TRBV19
j_gene: TRBJ1-2
CDR3nt: TGTGCCAGTATTATCGACAGGGACCACAACTATGGCTACACCTTC
CDR3aa: CASIIDRDHNYGYTF

abundance: NA
d_gene: TRBD1
v_gene: TRBV6-5
j_gene: TRBJ1-2
CDR3nt: TGTGCCAGCAGTACGGACAGGGGGCTTGGCTACACCTTC
CDR3aa: CASSTDRGLGYTF

abundance: NA
d_gene: TRBD2
v_gene: TRBV18
j_gene: TRBJ2-7
CDR3nt: TGTGCCAGCTCACCACCGGTGGGGACTATAAACTACTACGAGCAGTACTTC
CDR3aa: CASSPPVGTINYYEQYF

abundance: NA
d_gene: TRBD1
v_gene: TRBV5-1
j_gene: TRBJ1-3
CDR3nt: TGCGCCAGCAGCTCCGACAGGGCCTCTGGAAACACCATATATTTT
CDR3aa: CASSSDRASGNTIYF

abundance: once
d_gene: TRBD1
v_gene: TRBV7-3
j_gene: TRBJ1-2
CDR3nt: TGTGCCAGCAGCCCTTCTGAGACAGGGTATGGCTACACCTTC
CDR3aa: CASSPSETGYGYTF

abundance: once
d_gene: NA
v_gene: TRBV10-1
j_gene: TRBJ2-7
CDR3nt: TGCGCCAGCAGTGAGCACCCCGTGGAGGGCTCCTACGAGCAGTACTTC
CDR3aa: CASSEHPVEGSYEQYF

abundance: NA
d_gene: TRBD2
v_gene: TRBV19
j_gene: TRBJ2-3
CDR3nt: TGTGCCAGTAGTAAGGGACTAGCGGGGGGCCGCATAACCACAGATACGCAGTATTTT
CDR3aa: CASSKGLAGGRITTDTQYF

abundance: NA
d_gene: TRBD2
v_gene: TRBV4-1
j_gene: TRBJ2-3
CDR3nt: TGCGCCAGCAGCCAAGTTGGTGGGAGGGTGGCAGATACGCAGTATTTT
CDR3aa: CASSQVGGRVADTQYF

abundance: NA
d_gene: TRBD2
v_gene: TRBV19
j_gene: TRBJ2-1
CDR3nt: TGTGCCAGTAGTTTCCGCCAGAGCGGGGGGCTGAACTACAATGAGCAGTTCTTC
CDR3aa: CASSFRQSGGLNYNEQFF

abundance: NA
d_gene: TRBD2
v_gene: TRBV5-4
j_gene: TRBJ2-1
CDR3nt: TGTGCCAGCAGCTTTCCACTAGCGGGGAGCTCCTACAATGAGCAGTTCTTC
CDR3aa: CASSFPLAGSSYNEQFF

abundance: NA
d_gene: NA
v_gene: TRBV13
j_gene: TRBJ2-5
CDR3nt: TGTGCCAGCAGCTTAGTTGGGGGCACAGAGACCCAGTACTTC
CDR3aa: CASSLVGGTETQYF

abundance: NA
d_gene: NA
v_gene: TRBV2
j_gene: TRBJ1-6
CDR3nt: TGTGCCAGCAGTGAAGCAGGAGACAGTATCTCACCCCTCCACTTT
CDR3aa: CASSEAGDSISPLHF

abundance: NA
d_gene: TRBD1
v_gene: TRBV18
j_gene: TRBJ2-2
CDR3nt: TGTGCCAGCTCACCAAAGAGACAGGGTATTATCGGGGAGCTGTTTTTT
CDR3aa: CASSPKRQGIIGELFF

abundance: once
d_gene: TRBD1
v_gene: TRBV11-2
j_gene: TRBJ1-6
CDR3nt: TGTGCCAGCAGTTGGGACAGACAAAATTCACCCCTCCACTTT
CDR3aa: CASSWDRQNSPLHF

abundance: NA
d_gene: TRBD2
v_gene: TRBV24-1
j_gene: TRBJ2-1
CDR3nt: TGTGCCACCAGTGACCAAGGGACTAGCGGGAGGTACAATGAGCAGTTCTTC
CDR3aa: CATSDQGTSGRYNEQFF

abundance: NA
d_gene: TRBD1
v_gene: TRBV3-1/TRBV3-2
j_gene: TRBJ1-2
CDR3nt: TGTGCCAGCAGCGACAGGAAAGGGACAGGGAGCTATGGCTACACCTTC
CDR3aa: CASSDRKGTGSYGYTF

abundance: NA
d_gene: TRBD1
v_gene: TRBV28
j_gene: TRBJ1-2
CDR3nt: TGTGCCAGCAGTTTGGCTCATCCGGGACAGGGGGACTACACCTTC
CDR3aa: CASSLAHPGQGDYTF

abundance: NA
d_gene: NA
v_gene: TRBV2
j_gene: TRBJ2-7
CDR3nt: TGTGCCACCTTGCGGGACTCTAGCTCCTACGAGCAGTACTTC
CDR3aa: CATLRDSSSYEQYF

abundance: NA
d_gene: NA
v_gene: TRBV24-1
j_gene: TRBJ2-4
CDR3nt: TGTGCCACCAGTGCCTCGACAGGAGCCAAAAACATTCAGTACTTC
CDR3aa: CATSASTGAKNIQYF

abundance: once
d_gene: NA
v_gene: TRBV27
j_gene: TRBJ2-2
CDR3nt: TGTGCCAGCAGTTTACCCAGGGGAACCGGGGAGCTGTTTTTT
CDR3aa: CASSLPRGTGELFF

abundance: NA
d_gene: TRBD1
v_gene: TRBV29-1
j_gene: TRBJ1-4
CDR3nt: TGCAGCGTTCCGGGACAGGGCACAACTAATGAAAAACTGTTTTTT
CDR3aa: CSVPGQGTTNEKLFF

abundance: NA
d_gene: NA
v_gene: TRBV5-1
j_gene: TRBJ2-7
CDR3nt: TGCGCCAGCAGCTATTTAGGGGGTACCTACGAGCAGTACTTC
CDR3aa: CASSYLGGTYEQYF

abundance: NA
d_gene: TRBD2
v_gene: TRBV5-1
j_gene: TRBJ2-5
CDR3nt: TGCGCCAGCAGCTTGGGGACTAGCGTAAAAGTGACCCAGTACTTC
CDR3aa: CASSLGTSVKVTQYF